This is a list of T cell receptor beta chains from one sample in a study of shared T cell receptors in the human thymus. Method: immunoSEQ multiplex PCR; TCRdb's copy keeps in-frame clones and lacks some. Of around 730,000 clones in the sample, approximately 83% are singletons; the top ten hold roughly 0.01%. This sample was shared with a second study, whose subject was human thymus T cells.

The sequencing input was thymocytes. The receptors were sampled from a girl less than two years old with a congenital heart defect. Each CDR3 is given with its conserved first and last residue. D genes are given only for firm matches. For some rows the clone size is stated as once, few or many, or as a class when expanded; others skip it.

J gene: TRBJ1-2; D gene: NA; V gene: TRBV5-6; clone size: NA; CDR3 DNA: TGTGCCAGCAGCGTGATGGACAGCCTCTATGGCTACACCTTC; CDR3 protein: CASSVMDSLYGYTF
J gene: TRBJ1-1; D gene: TRBD1; V gene: TRBV4-1; clone size: NA; CDR3 DNA: TGCGCCAGCAGCCAAGTAGGGACAGGGCGTCTCGAAGCTTTCTTT; CDR3 protein: CASSQVGTGRLEAFF
J gene: TRBJ1-1; D gene: TRBD1; V gene: TRBV5-8; clone size: NA; CDR3 DNA: TGTGCCAGCAGCGCGGGGGGACAGGGGGAGACTGAAGCTTTCTTT; CDR3 protein: CASSAGGQGETEAFF
J gene: TRBJ1-1; D gene: NA; V gene: TRBV11-2; clone size: NA; CDR3 DNA: TGTGCCAGCAGCATAGGGACTGGACGGAACTGGAACACTGAAGCTTTCTTT; CDR3 protein: CASSIGTGRNWNTEAFF
J gene: TRBJ1-6; D gene: NA; V gene: TRBV5-5; clone size: NA; CDR3 DNA: TGTGCCAGCAGCTTCGGGGGTAGGAATTCACCCCTCCACTTT; CDR3 protein: CASSFGGRNSPLHF
J gene: TRBJ1-2; D gene: TRBD1; V gene: TRBV5-8; clone size: NA; CDR3 DNA: TGTGCCAGCAGCACCGGGGACAGCGAAACCGCATTCTATGGCTACACCTTC; CDR3 protein: CASSTGDSETAFYGYTF
J gene: TRBJ1-2; D gene: NA; V gene: TRBV29-1; clone size: NA; CDR3 DNA: TGCAGCGTGTACAGGGTTCAAACCTCTAACTATGGCTACACCTTC; CDR3 protein: CSVYRVQTSNYGYTF
J gene: TRBJ1-2; D gene: TRBD1; V gene: TRBV6-5; clone size: NA; CDR3 DNA: TGTGCCAGCAGTCCCCGGGACAGTAACTATGGCTACACCTTC; CDR3 protein: CASSPRDSNYGYTF
J gene: TRBJ1-2; D gene: TRBD1; V gene: TRBV14; clone size: NA; CDR3 DNA: TGTGCCAGCAGCCCTTCGACAGGGGGCCCCTATGGCTACACCTTC; CDR3 protein: CASSPSTGGPYGYTF
J gene: TRBJ2-4; D gene: TRBD1; V gene: TRBV11-2; clone size: NA; CDR3 DNA: TGTGCCAGCAGCTTGGACAGGTTTTCGGACATTCAGTACTTC; CDR3 protein: CASSLDRFSDIQYF
J gene: TRBJ2-7; D gene: TRBD1; V gene: TRBV7-9; clone size: once; CDR3 DNA: TGTGCCAGCAGCTCAGGGGACAGGCTTCGTCCCTACGAGCAGTACTTC; CDR3 protein: CASSSGDRLRPYEQYF
J gene: TRBJ1-4; D gene: TRBD1; V gene: TRBV2; clone size: NA; CDR3 DNA: TGTGCCAGCAGGAACCCGGGACAGGGGAGAAAAGGAAGGGATGAAAAACTGTTTTTT; CDR3 protein: CASRNPGQGRKGRDEKLFF
J gene: TRBJ1-1; D gene: TRBD1; V gene: TRBV19; clone size: NA; CDR3 DNA: TGTGCCAGTAGTATAGAGCTGGACAGGGGAACTGAAGCTTTCTTT; CDR3 protein: CASSIELDRGTEAFF
J gene: TRBJ2-7; D gene: NA; V gene: TRBV9; clone size: once; CDR3 DNA: TGTGCCAGCAGCGCCTCCGCACGACACCACTACGAGCAGTACTTC; CDR3 protein: CASSASARHHYEQYF
J gene: TRBJ1-2; D gene: NA; V gene: TRBV9; clone size: NA; CDR3 DNA: TGTGCCAGCAGCGTAGTTGGGGGCGCCTATGGCTACACCTTC; CDR3 protein: CASSVVGGAYGYTF